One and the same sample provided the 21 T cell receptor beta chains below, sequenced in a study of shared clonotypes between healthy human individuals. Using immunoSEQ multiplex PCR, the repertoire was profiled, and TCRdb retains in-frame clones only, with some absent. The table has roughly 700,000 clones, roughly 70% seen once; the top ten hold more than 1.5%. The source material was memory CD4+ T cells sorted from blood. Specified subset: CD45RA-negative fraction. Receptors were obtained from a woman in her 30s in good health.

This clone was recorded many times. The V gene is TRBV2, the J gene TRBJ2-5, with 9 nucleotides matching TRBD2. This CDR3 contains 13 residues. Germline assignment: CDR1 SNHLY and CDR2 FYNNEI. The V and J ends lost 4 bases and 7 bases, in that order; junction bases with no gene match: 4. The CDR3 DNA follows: TGTGCCAGCAGTGGACTAGCGGAAGGGACCCAGTACTTC. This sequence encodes CASSGLAEGTQYF.

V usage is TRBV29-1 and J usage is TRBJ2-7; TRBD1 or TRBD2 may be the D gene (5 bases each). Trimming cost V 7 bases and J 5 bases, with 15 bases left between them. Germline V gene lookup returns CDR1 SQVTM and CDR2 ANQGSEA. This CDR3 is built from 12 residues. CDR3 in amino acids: CSADGGTHEQYF. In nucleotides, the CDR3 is TGCAGCGCCGATGGGGGTACCCACGAGCAGTACTTC.

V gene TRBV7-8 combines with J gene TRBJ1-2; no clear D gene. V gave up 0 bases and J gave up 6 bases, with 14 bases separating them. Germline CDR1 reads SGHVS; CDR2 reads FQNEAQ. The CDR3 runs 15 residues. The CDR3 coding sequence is TGTGCCAGCAGCTTAGCTGGGATCTCACAGCATGGCTACACCTTC. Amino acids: CASSLAGISQHGYTF.

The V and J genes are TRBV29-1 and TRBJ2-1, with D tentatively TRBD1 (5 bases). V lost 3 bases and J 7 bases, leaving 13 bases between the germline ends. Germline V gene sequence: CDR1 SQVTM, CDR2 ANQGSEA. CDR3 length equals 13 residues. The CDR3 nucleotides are TGCAGCGTTGATACATTAGCAGGGAATGAGCAGTTCTTC. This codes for CSVDTLAGNEQFF.

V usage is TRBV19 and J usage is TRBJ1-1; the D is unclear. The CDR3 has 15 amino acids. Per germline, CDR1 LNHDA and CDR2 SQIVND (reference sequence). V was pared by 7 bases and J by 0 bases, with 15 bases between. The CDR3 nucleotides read TGTGCCAGTAAGTCTGCCGCTAGAATGAACACTGAAGCTTTCTTT. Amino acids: CASKSAARMNTEAFF. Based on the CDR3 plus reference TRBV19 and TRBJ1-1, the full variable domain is DGGITQSPKYLFRKEGQNVTLSCEQNLNHDAMYWYRQDPGQGLRLIYYSQIVNDFQKGDIAEGYSVSREKKESFPLTVTSAQKNPTAFYLCASKSAARMNTEAFFGQGTRLTVV.

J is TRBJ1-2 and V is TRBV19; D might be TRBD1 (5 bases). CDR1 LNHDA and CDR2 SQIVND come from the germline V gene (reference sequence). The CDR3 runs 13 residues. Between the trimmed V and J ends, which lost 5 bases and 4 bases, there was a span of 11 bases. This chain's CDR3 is CASSPGQGYGYTF. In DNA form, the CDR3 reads TGTGCCAGTAGTCCCGGGCAGGGCTATGGCTACACCTTC. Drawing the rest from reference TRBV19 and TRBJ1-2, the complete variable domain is DGGITQSPKYLFRKEGQNVTLSCEQNLNHDAMYWYRQDPGQGLRLIYYSQIVNDFQKGDIAEGYSVSREKKESFPLTVTSAQKNPTAFYLCASSPGQGYGYTFGSGTRLTVV.

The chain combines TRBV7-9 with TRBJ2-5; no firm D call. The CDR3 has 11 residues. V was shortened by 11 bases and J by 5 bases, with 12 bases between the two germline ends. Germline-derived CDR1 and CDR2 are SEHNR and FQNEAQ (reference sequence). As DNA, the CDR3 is TGTGCCGCTTTAAGCCGTGAGACCCAGTACTTC. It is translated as CAALSRETQYF.

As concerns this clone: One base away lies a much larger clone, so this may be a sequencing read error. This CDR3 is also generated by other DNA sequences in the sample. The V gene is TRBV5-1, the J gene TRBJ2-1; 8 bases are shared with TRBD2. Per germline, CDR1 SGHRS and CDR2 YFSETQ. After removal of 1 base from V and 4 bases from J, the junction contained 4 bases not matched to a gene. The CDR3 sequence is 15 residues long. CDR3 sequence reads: CASSLSSGGYNEQFF. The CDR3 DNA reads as TGCGCCAGCAGCTTGTCGAGCGGGGGATACAATGAGCAGTTCTTC.

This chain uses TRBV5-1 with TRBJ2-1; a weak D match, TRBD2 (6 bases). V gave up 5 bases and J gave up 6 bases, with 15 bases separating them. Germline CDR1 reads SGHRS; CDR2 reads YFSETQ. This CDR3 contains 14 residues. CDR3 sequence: CASRGGDWGNEQFF. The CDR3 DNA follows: TGCGCCAGCAGGGGTGGGGACTGGGGCAATGAGCAGTTCTTC.

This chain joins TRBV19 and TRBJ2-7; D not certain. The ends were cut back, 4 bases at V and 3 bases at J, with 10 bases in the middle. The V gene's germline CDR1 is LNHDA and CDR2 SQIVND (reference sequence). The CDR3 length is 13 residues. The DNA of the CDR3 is TGTGCCAGTAGTACTGGGGAAAACTACGAGCAGTACTTC. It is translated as CASSTGENYEQYF.

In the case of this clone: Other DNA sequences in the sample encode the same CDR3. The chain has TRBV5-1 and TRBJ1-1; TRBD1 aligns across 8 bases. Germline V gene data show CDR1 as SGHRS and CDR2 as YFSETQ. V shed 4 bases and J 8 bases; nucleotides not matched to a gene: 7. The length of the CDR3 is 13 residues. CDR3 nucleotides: TGCGCCAGCAGCACGGGACAGGTAACCGAAGCTTTCTTT. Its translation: CASSTGQVTEAFF.

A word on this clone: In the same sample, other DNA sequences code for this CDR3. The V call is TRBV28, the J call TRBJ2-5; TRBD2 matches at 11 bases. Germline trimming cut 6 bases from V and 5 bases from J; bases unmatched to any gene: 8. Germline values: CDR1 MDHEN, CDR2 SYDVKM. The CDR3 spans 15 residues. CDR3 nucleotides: TGTGCCAGCAGCCCGACTAGCGGGAAAGTCGAGACCCAGTACTTC. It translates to CASSPTSGKVETQYF.

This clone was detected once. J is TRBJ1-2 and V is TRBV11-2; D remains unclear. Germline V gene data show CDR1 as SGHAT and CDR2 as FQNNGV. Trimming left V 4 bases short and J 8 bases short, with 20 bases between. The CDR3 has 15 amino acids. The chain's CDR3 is CASSSPRTRPQGYTF. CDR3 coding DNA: TGTGCCAGCAGCTCCCCCCGGACCCGCCCCCAGGGCTACACCTTC.

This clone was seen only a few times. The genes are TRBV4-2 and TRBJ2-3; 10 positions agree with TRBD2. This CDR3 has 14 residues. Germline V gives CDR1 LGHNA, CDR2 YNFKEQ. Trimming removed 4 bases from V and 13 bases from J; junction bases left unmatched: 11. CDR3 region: CASSPSGVLAGEYF. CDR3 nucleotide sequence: TGTGCCAGCAGCCCCTCGGGAGTTCTAGCGGGAGAGTATTTT.

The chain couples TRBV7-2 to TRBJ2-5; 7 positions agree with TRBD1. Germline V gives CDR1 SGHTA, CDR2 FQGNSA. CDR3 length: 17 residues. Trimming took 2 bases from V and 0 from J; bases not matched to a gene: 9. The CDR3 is CASSLPRDRDYQETQYF. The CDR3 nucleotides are TGTGCCAGCAGCTTACCCCGGGACAGAGACTACCAAGAGACCCAGTACTTC.

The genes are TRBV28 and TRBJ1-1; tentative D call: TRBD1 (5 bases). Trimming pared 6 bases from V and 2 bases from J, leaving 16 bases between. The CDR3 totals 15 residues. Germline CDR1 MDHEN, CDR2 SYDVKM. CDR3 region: CASSHPSDSNTEAFF. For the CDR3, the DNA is TGTGCCAGCAGCCACCCCTCCGACAGCAACACTGAAGCTTTCTTT.

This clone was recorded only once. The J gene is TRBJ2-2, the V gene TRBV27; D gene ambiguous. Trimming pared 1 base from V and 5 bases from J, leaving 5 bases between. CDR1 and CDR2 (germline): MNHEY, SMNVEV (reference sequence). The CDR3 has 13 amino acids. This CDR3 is CASSLWLTGELFF. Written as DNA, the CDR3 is TGTGCCAGCAGTTTATGGTTGACCGGGGAGCTGTTTTTT.

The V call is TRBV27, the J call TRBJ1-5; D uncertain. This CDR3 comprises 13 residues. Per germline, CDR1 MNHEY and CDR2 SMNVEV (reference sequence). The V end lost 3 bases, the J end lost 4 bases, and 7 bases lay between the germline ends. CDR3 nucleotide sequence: TGTGCCAGCAGTTTGTCGTTTAATCAGCCCCAGCATTTT. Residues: CASSLSFNQPQHF.

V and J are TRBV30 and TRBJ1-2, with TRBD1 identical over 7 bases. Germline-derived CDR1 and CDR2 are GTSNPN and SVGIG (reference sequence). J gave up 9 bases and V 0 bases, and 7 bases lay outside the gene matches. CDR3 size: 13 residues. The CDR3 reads CAWSVRGGGSYTF. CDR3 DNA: TGTGCCTGGAGTGTAAGGGGAGGGGGCAGCTACACCTTC.

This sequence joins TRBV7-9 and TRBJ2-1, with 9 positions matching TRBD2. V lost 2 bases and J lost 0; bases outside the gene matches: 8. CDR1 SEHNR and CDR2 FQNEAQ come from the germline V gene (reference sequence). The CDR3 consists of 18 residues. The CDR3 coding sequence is TGTGCCAGCAGCTTAACATCTAGCGGGGCGAGCTCCTACAATGAGCAGTTCTTC. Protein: CASSLTSSGASSYNEQFF.

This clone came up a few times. CDR3 in DNA: TGTGCCAGCAGCAATCTGGGCCTGGGACCACTTATGGGAGATACGCAGTATTTT. Encoded protein: CASSNLGLGPLMGDTQYF. This chain links TRBV11-2 with TRBJ2-3; either TRBD1 or TRBD2 may fit D (5 bases each). There are 18 residues in the CDR3. V was shortened by 5 bases and J by 5 bases, with 26 bases between the two germline ends. Germline V gene sequence: CDR1 SGHAT, CDR2 FQNNGV. Variable domain in full (rest from reference TRBV11-2 and TRBJ2-3): EAGVAQSPRYKIIEKRQSVAFWCNPISGHATLYWYQQILGQGPKLLIQFQNNGVVDDSQLPKDRFSAERLKGVDSTLKIQPAKLEDSAVYLCASSNLGLGPLMGDTQYFGPGTRLTVL.